Listed here are 9 T cell receptor beta chains from one sample, sequenced in a study of regulatory T cells in long-lasting Graves disease. The TCR beta library used iRepertoire HTBI primers with Arm-PCR amplification of CDR3. TCRdb processed the multiplex PCR reads anew with MiXCR; each CDR3 protein has one entry. Among around 500,000 distinct CDR3 sequences listed, 12% were seen once. The sample's time point: newly diagnosed GD, antithyroid drugs for less than 3 months. From RNA extracted from PBMCs, the TCR library was made. The same data also contributed to another study, on T cells in Graves' hyperthyroidism and ophthalmopathy.

Specimen: peripheral blood mononuclear cells (PBMCs), collected at new diagnosis, from a patient treated with antithyroid drugs. The receptors derive from a woman under 40 with Graves disease.

This clonotype occurred many times. The chain uses TRBV7-3 and TRBJ2-2; D remains ambiguous. The CDR3 contains 14 residues. CDR1 is SGHTA, CDR2 FQGTGA, per germline. Trimming shortened V by 0 bases and J by 3 bases, and 5 bases separated the two germline ends. The CDR3 loop is CASSLTMDTGELFF. Written as DNA, the CDR3 is TGTGCCAGCAGCTTAACCATGGACACCGGGGAGCTGTTTTTT.

This clonotype was seen at least ten times. The gene calls are TRBV4-2 and TRBJ2-1; TRBD2 aligns across 16 bases. Germline CDR1 is LGHNA and CDR2 is YNFKEQ. V trimming: 4 bases; J trimming: 5 bases; junction bases outside the gene matches: 5. CDR3 length: 17 amino acids. For the CDR3, the DNA is TGTGCCAGCAGCCTCGGGACTAGCGGGAGGGCCCACAATGAGCAGTTCTTC. This encodes CASSLGTSGRAHNEQFF.

Remarks on this clonotype: An end of the junction does not agree with germline; a read error may underlie this. The rearrangement uses TRBV20-1 and TRBJ2-5, with TRBD2 identical over 11 bases. Per the germline V gene, CDR1 is DFQATT and CDR2 is SNEGSKA (reference sequence). The CDR3 extends over 11 amino acids. The CDR3 DNA follows: TGCAGTGCTGCGACTAGCGGGGTCTCCTCCTTC. Amino acid sequence: CSAATSGVSSF.

In this sample, this clonotype turned up many times. The chain links TRBV24-1 to TRBJ2-1, with TRBD1 identical over 7 bases. The CDR3 sequence is 13 residues long. Germline CDR1 reads KGHDR; CDR2 reads SFDVKD. V was pared by 12 bases and J by 8 bases, with 12 bases of the junction left unmatched. The CDR3 DNA reads TGTGCCTCCCAACAGGGGAATGGACATGAGCAGTTCTTC. This translates into CASQQGNGHEQFF.

The V gene is TRBV19, the J gene TRBJ1-3, with 7 bases fitting TRBD1. The CDR3 is 16 residues long. J gave up 0 bases and V 5 bases, and 7 bases lay outside the gene matches. Germline CDR1 LNHDA, CDR2 SQIVND (reference sequence). The CDR3 coding sequence is TGTGCCAGTAGTTCAGGAACAGGGGACTCTGGAAACACCATATATTTT. This translates into CASSSGTGDSGNTIYF.

This clonotype came up a few times. The chain is built from TRBV20-1 and TRBJ1-1, with 8 bases fitting TRBD1. The germline V gene has CDR1 DFQATT and CDR2 SNEGSKA (reference sequence). The ends lost 5 bases at V and 0 bases at J; junction bases unmatched: 8. The CDR3 extends over 15 amino acids. The CDR3 spells CSAWDRPSLNTEAFF. CDR3 bases: TGCAGTGCTTGGGACAGGCCGTCGTTGAACACTGAAGCTTTCTTT.

The chain combines TRBV7-2 with TRBJ2-1, with a possible D match to TRBD2 (5 bases). CDR1 SGHTA and CDR2 FQGNSA come from the germline V gene. The CDR3 runs to 15 residues. Trimming removed 5 bases at V and 9 bases at J, with 20 bases between. CDR3 DNA sequence: TGTGCCAGCAGCCCTTCTCTAGCCAGAGGTGGTGAGCAGTTCTTC. This encodes CASSPSLARGGEQFF. Looking up the rest from reference TRBV7-2 and TRBJ2-1 gives the full variable domain: GAGVSQSPSNKVTEKGKDVELRCDPISGHTALYWYRQSLGQGLEFLIYFQGNSAPDKSGLPSDRFSAERTGGSVSTLTIQRTQQEDSAVYLCASSPSLARGGEQFFGPGTRLTVL.

At least ten counts were recorded for this clonotype. The V gene is TRBV29-1, the J gene TRBJ1-2; no clear D. Trimming removed 2 bases from V and 5 bases from J, with 12 bases in between. This CDR3 comprises 13 residues. CDR1 and CDR2 (germline): SQVTM, ANQGSEA. CDR3 in amino acids: CSVEMAGVYGYTF. In DNA form, the CDR3 reads TGCAGCGTTGAAATGGCTGGTGTGTATGGCTACACCTTC.

The V call is TRBV7-2, the J call TRBJ1-1, with a tentative D call TRBD1 (6 bases). The CDR3 covers 14 residues. The germline CDR1 and CDR2 sequences are SGHTA and FQGNSA. Deletions cut 7 bases from V and 4 bases from J, with 16 bases between. The CDR3, as DNA: TGTGCCAGCATCAACAGGGCCCTGAGCACTGAAGCTTTCTTT. Protein product: CASINRALSTEAFF.